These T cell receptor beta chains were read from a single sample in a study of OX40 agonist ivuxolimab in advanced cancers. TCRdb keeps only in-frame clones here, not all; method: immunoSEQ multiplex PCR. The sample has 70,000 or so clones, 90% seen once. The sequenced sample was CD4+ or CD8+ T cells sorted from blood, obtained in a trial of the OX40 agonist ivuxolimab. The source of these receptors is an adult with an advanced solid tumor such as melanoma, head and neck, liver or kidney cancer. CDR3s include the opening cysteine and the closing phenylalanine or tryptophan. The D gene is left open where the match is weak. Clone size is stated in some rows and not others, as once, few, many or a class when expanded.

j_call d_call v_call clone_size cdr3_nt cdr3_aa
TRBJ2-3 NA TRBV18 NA TGTGCCAGCTCACCAAGACAGCCTCCGGATACGCAGTATTTT CASSPRQPPDTQYF
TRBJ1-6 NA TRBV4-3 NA TGCGCCAGCAGCCAAGGATTTTCACCCCTCCACTTT CASSQGFSPLHF
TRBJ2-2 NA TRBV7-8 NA TGTGCCAGCACACAACCGAGGGGCGGGGAGCTGTTTTTT CASTQPRGGELFF
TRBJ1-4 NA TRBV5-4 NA TGTGCCAGCAGCTTGGGGACAGCTAATGAAAAACTGTTTTTT CASSLGTANEKLFF
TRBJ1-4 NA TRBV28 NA TGTGCCAGCACCGACAGTTTGGCGGGCGAAAAACTGTTTTTT CASTDSLAGEKLFF
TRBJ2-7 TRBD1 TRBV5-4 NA TGTGCCAGCAGCTCCGGGACAGGGGGCTACGAGCAGTACTTC CASSSGTGGYEQYF
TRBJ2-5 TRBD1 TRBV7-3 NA TGTGCCAGCAGCACTCAGGGGGCAGAGACCCAGTACTTC CASSTQGAETQYF
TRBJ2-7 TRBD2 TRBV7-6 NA TGTGCCAGCAGCACGGGACTAGCGGGAGGTCGCCCCTACGAGCAGTACTTC CASSTGLAGGRPYEQYF
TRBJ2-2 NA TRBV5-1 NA TGCGCCAGCAGCTTGAAAGGGGGGGCCGGGGAGCTGTTTTTT CASSLKGGAGELFF
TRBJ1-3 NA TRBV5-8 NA TGTGCCAGCAGCTTGGTTCGACCGGGCATCTCTGGAAACACCATATATTTT CASSLVRPGISGNTIYF
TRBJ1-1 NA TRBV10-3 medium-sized TGTGCCGCCAAAAGACAGGCCCCCCACACTGAAGCTTTCTTT CAAKRQAPHTEAFF
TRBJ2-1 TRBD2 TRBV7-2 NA TGTGCCAGCAGCTTAGATAGGACTAGCGCTGCCAATGAGCAGTTCTTC CASSLDRTSAANEQFF
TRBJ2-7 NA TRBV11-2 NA TGTGCCAGCAGCTTAGCCAGGGAGCAGTACTTC CASSLAREQYF
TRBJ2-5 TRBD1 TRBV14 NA TGTGCCAGCAGCCGATCACAGGGGTCGTACCAAGAGACCCAGTACTTC CASSRSQGSYQETQYF
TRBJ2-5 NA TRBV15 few TGTGCCACCAGCAGACTGGTTTTTGGGACCCAGTACTTC CATSRLVFGTQYF
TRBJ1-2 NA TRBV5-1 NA TGCGCCAGCAGTCAGACAGACCCTAACTATGGCTACACCTTC CASSQTDPNYGYTF
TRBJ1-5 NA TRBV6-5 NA TGTGCCAGCAGTCTACGGGGGTCGGGCAATCAGCCCCAGCATTTT CASSLRGSGNQPQHF
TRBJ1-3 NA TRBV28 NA TGTGCCAGCAGTCCCAATACTGGCGGAAACACCATATATTTT CASSPNTGGNTIYF
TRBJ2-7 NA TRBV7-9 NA TGTGCCAGCAGCAAACCGCCGAATTGGGTGCAGTACTTC CASSKPPNWVQYF
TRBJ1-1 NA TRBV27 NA TGTGCCAGCAGTTTATGGTCAGGTGGGAACACTGAAGCTTTCTTT CASSLWSGGNTEAFF
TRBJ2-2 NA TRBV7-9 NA TGTGCCAGCAGCTTAGAAGGGCCCACCGGGGAGCTGTTTTTT CASSLEGPTGELFF
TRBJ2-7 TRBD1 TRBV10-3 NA TGTGCCATCAGCCCCGGGACAGCCGAGCAGTACTTC CAISPGTAEQYF
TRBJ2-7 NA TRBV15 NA TGTGCCACCAGCGTAGAGCCAGGGCTCGAGCAGTACTTC CATSVEPGLEQYF
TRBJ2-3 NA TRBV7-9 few TGTGCCAGCAGTCGAATGGTGGATACGCAGTATTTT CASSRMVDTQYF
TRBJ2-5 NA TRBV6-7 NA TGTGCCAGCAGTTACTCCTCTAACCCCTCGAAAGGGGGGGAGTCGGCCCAAGAGACCCAGTACTTC CASSYSSNPSKGGESAQETQYF
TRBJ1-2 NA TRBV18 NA TGTGCCAGCTCACCACGTACTGTGGGGGGCGACTATGGCTACACCTTC CASSPRTVGGDYGYTF
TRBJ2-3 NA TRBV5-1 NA TGCGCCAGCAGCTTGGGGGCGCTGGCTAGCACAGATACGCAGTATTTT CASSLGALASTDTQYF
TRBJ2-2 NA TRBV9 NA TGTGCCAGCAGCGTAGCGGGAGATACCGGGGAGCTGTTTTTT CASSVAGDTGELFF